Sequencing of this TCR beta chain was carried out in a study of T cells in women clearing cervical HPV infection. This CDR3 is 16 amino acids long. The germline CDR1 and CDR2 sequences are SGHTA and FQGTGA. The trim removed 0 bases at V and 2 bases at J, leaving 1 base unmatched. With respect to this clone: The read finishes 3 residues shy of the CDR3 end, and the germline J gene is used to complete it.

Sequencing was performed with immunoSEQ multiplex PCR; in TCRdb, only in-frame clones are kept and a portion is missing. This repertoire includes about 23,000 clones. The gene calls are TRBV7-3 and TRBJ2-1; TRBD1 matches 10 bases. Material: blood buffy coat. The sequence derives from a woman aged 18 to 75 with a cervical HPV16 infection that either progressed to CIN3+ or cleared (not recorded which). CDR3 loop: CASSLTGTGAYNEQFF. The covered CDR3 bases are TGTGCCAGCAGCTTAACGGGGACAGGGGCCTACAATGAG.